This TCR beta chain was found in a study of T cells in Graves' hyperthyroidism and ophthalmopathy. Study-level findings and limits: Most thyroid clonotypes expanded above 0.001 appeared in blood too. Ophthalmopathy stood apart from stable hyperthyroidism in a 13 V-J model.

The CDR3 length is 15 residues. Germline lookup yields CDR1 MDHEN and CDR2 SYDVKM. The trim removed 9 bases at V and 1 base at J, leaving 11 bases unmatched. Researchers took RNA transcripts and amplified the TCR beta CDR3 regions from them. Primed by the HTBI set, a first-round RT-PCR was run on the TCR CDR3. From the multiplex PCR reads, TCRdb called clonotypes with MiXCR, one entry per CDR3 protein. Found here are 450,000 to 700,000 distinct CDR3 sequences, 40% to 55% of them singletons; the top ten hold roughly 19%. Orbital computed tomography, thyroid ultrasound, serum thyroxine and TRAb, and clinical symptoms together informed the diagnoses. Concerning this clonotype: Its antigen remains unidentified.

The sequence came from an adult woman with Graves' disease, either hyperthyroidism or ophthalmopathy (not recorded which). The sequenced sample consisted of peripheral blood or thyroid tissue (not recorded which). This sequence joins TRBV28 and TRBJ2-7, with TRBD1 matching 8 bases. This chain's CDR3 is CASSTTGGYSYEQYF. CDR3 nucleotides: TGTGCCAGTTCGACTACAGGGGGGTATTCCTACGAGCAGTACTTC.